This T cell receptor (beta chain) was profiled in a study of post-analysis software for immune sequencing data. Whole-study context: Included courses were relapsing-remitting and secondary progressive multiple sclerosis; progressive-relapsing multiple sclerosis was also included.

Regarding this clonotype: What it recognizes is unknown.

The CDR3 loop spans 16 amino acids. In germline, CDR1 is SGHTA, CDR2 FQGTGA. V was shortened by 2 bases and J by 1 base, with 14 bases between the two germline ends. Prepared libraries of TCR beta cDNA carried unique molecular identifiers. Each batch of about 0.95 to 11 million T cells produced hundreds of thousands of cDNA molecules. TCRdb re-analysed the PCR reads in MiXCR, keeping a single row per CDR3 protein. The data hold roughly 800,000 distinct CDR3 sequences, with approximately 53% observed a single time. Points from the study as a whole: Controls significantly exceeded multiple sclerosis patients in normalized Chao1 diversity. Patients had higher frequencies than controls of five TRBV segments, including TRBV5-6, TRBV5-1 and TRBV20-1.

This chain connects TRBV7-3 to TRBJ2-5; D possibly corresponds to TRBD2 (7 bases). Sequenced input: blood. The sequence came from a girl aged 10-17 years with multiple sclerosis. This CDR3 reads CASSLLGGAIQETQYF. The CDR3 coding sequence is TGTGCCAGCAGCTTATTAGGGGGGGCAATCCAAGAGACCCAGTACTTC.